This T cell receptor (beta chain) was observed in a study of response to subunit inactivated influenza vaccine. Study-level results: Few new T cells, the authors suggested, are recruited by each seasonal influenza vaccination.

This clonotype was seen a handful of times. The target antigen is unknown. The germline V gene has CDR1 MDHEN and CDR2 SYDVKM. This CDR3 is 22 amino acids long. J was trimmed by 0 bases and V by 0 bases; bases with no gene match: 21. One entry per CDR3 protein results from TCRdb running MiXCR on the RT-PCR reads. The data show more than 450,000 distinct CDR3 sequences, 12% seen once. The source was PBMCs from blood, collected on the day of vaccination. The chain is built from TRBV28 and TRBJ2-3, with 7 bases aligning to TRBD2. The source of this sequence is a man aged 45-65 years who received an inactivated influenza vaccine. This CDR3 reads CASSLWNVFGAGTPTSTDTQYF. The DNA for the CDR3 is TGTGCCAGCAGTTTATGGAATGTTTTCGGAGCGGGAACGCCCACTAGCACAGATACGCAGTATTTT.